This T cell receptor beta chain was identified in a study of CD8 T cells in Susac syndrome. RNA totalling roughly 0.45 to 1 ug underwent reverse transcription with random hexamers. TCRdb re-called the immunoSEQ multiplex PCR reads with MiXCR, one entry per CDR3 protein. This sample has some 200,000 distinct CDR3 sequences, with roughly 90% found just once. V lost 1 base and J lost 7; bases outside the gene matches: 19. This CDR3 comprises 19 residues. Germline CDR1 reads MGHRA; CDR2 reads YSYEKL. The chain combines TRBV4-1 with TRBJ2-7; 10 nucleotides match TRBD2. The sequence was obtained from a human donor with multiple sclerosis. The sample comprised CD8+ T cells from PBMCs. Here the CDR3 DNA reads TGCGCCAGCAGCCAAGTCTCCCTAGCGGGAGTTAATAAGGCCCAAGAGCAGTACTTC. Its translation: CASSQVSLAGVNKAQEQYF.